Each of the 10 T cell receptor beta chains below was sequenced from the same sample in a study of shared clonotypes between healthy human individuals. Assay used: immunoSEQ multiplex PCR; TCRdb lists only in-frame clones, some missing. The sample includes under 650,000 clones, almost 97% of them seen just once. The sample taken for sequencing was naive CD4+ T cells sorted from blood. Subset given: CD45RA+ positively selected. The receptors were gathered from a woman aged 25 to 39 in good health.

The rearrangement links TRBV18 to TRBJ2-5; the D call may be TRBD1 or TRBD2 (5 bases each). Germline CDR1 is KGHSH and CDR2 is LQKENI. The CDR3 extends over 14 amino acids. Trimming cost V 2 bases and J 5 bases, with 12 bases left between them. CDR3 protein: CASSPNQGAETQYF. The CDR3 DNA reads as TGTGCCAGCTCACCAAACCAGGGAGCCGAGACCCAGTACTTC.

The rearrangement links TRBV7-2 to TRBJ2-7; 10 bases agree with TRBD2. The V segment lost 3 bases and the J segment 6 bases; nucleotides outside the gene matches: 11. The length of the CDR3 is 16 residues. Germline V lookup: CDR1 SGHTA, CDR2 FQGNSA. The CDR3 reads CASSLDAGTSVSEQYF. CDR3 nucleotide sequence: TGTGCCAGCAGCTTGGACGCCGGGACTAGCGTTAGCGAGCAGTACTTC.

The genes are TRBV5-4 and TRBJ2-1; D ambiguous. The germline CDR1 and CDR2 sequences are SGHNT and YYREEE (reference sequence). The germline V and J ends were trimmed by 0 bases and 9 bases, with 16 bases remaining between them. CDR3 length equals 15 residues. CDR3 sequence: CASSLVLPGRPEQFF. CDR3 DNA: TGTGCCAGCAGCTTGGTACTTCCCGGACGTCCTGAGCAGTTCTTC.

The chain recombines TRBV6-6 with TRBJ2-1; D gene ambiguous. The CDR3 is 15 residues long. From germline, CDR1 is MNHNY and CDR2 SVGAGI (reference sequence). V lost 8 bases, J lost 0 bases, and 14 bases lay in between. The CDR3 DNA reads TGTGCCAGCGTAGCTGGCGGAAGCTCCTACAATGAGCAGTTCTTC. This encodes CASVAGGSSYNEQFF.

In the case of this clone: Compared with germline, one end of the junction differs, possibly owing to a read error. The CDR3: CSVEAVRNTIYF. In DNA, the CDR3 is TGCAGCGTCGAAGCGGTTAGAAACACCATATATTTT. The chain is built from TRBV29-1 and TRBJ1-3, with no clear D. This CDR3 region has 12 residues. CDR1 and CDR2 (germline): SQVTM, ANQGSEA.

CDR3 in amino acids: CASSYGGTGARTEAFF. The CDR3 DNA sequence: TGTGCCAGCAGTTACGGGGGGACAGGGGCGAGAACTGAAGCTTTCTTT. The chain couples TRBV6-5 to TRBJ1-1, with TRBD1 matching over 10 bases. The junction had 8 bases not matched to a gene; V was cut back by 2 bases and J by 5 bases. CDR1 MNHEY and CDR2 SVGAGI come from the germline V gene. The length of the CDR3 is 16 residues.

As for this clone: The sample carries other DNA sequences with the same CDR3. V is TRBV18 and J is TRBJ2-5; no clear D gene. V was shortened by 2 bases and J by 2 bases, with 3 bases between the two germline ends. The CDR3 length is 12 residues. CDR1 KGHSH and CDR2 LQKENI come from the germline V gene. In nucleotides, the CDR3 is TGTGCCAGCTCACCAGGACAAGAGACCCAGTACTTC. Its protein product is CASSPGQETQYF.

In its sample, this clone was seen once. The V call is TRBV23-1, the J call TRBJ1-5, with 9 bases identical to TRBD1. TRBV23-1 is an ORF for which the function is uncertain. The CDR3 spans 17 residues. The trim removed 3 bases at V and 6 bases at J, leaving 12 bases unmatched. CDR3 loop: CASSQPCRDRDTQPQHF. CDR3 bases: TGCGCCAGCAGTCAGCCGTGCCGGGACAGGGATACTCAGCCCCAGCATTTT.

The V gene is TRBV5-1, the J gene TRBJ1-2, with a tentative D call TRBD1 (5 bases). Between the trimmed V and J ends, which lost 2 bases and 8 bases, there was a span of 13 bases. Germline CDR1 SGHRS, CDR2 YFSETQ. The CDR3 is 13 amino acids. The CDR3 spells CASSFGREWGYTF. The CDR3 DNA is TGCGCCAGCAGCTTTGGCAGGGAGTGGGGCTACACCTTC.

The chain has TRBV11-2 and TRBJ1-3, with D possibly being TRBD1 (6 bases). Germline V gene lookup returns CDR1 SGHAT and CDR2 FQNNGV. Between the trimmed V and J ends, which lost 4 bases and 2 bases, there was a span of 15 bases. CDR3 length: 16 residues. Written as DNA, the CDR3 is TGTGCCAGCAGCTCACCTTCCAGGGGCACTGGAAACACCATATATTTT. Translated: CASSSPSRGTGNTIYF.